Listed below are T cell receptor beta chains from one sample, sequenced in a study of early T cells in non-severe SARS-CoV-2 infection. MiXCR, applied by TCRdb to the 5' RACE reads, yields one record per CDR3 protein. The repertoire holds roughly 110,000 distinct CDR3 sequences, with over 8.5% as singletons. The specimen sequenced was whole blood. The receptor source for this set is an adult who was a healthcare worker with PCR-confirmed SARS-CoV-2 infection or an uninfected control (not recorded which). Both conserved end residues are part of each CDR3. Clone size is stated in some rows and not others, as once, few, many or a class when expanded.

v_call	clone_size	j_call	cdr3_aa
TRBV28	.	TRBJ1-1	CASSFGQRTEAFF
TRBV14	.	TRBJ2-1	CASSQDSVNEQFF
TRBV6-4	many	TRBJ2-6	CASSASGSSGANVLTF
TRBV4-1	many	TRBJ2-3	CASNFGGEVTDTQYF
TRBV28	.	TRBJ2-4	CASSSVAKNIQYF
TRBV4-3	.	TRBJ1-5	CASSLREGDQPQHF
TRBV20-1	.	TRBJ2-1	CSARSPGSDEQFF
TRBV6-4	many	TRBJ2-3	CASSHTAGSTDTQYF
TRBV19	.	TRBJ1-5	CASSLGHINQPQHF
TRBV11-2	few	TRBJ2-7	CASSLNRGLYEQYF
TRBV27	.	TRBJ2-3	CASSRNRATDTQYF
TRBV4-2	many	TRBJ2-7	CASSQEVGRTDYEQYF
TRBV28	few	TRBJ2-1	CASSLNRVTYNEQFF
TRBV20-1	many	TRBJ2-7	CSADVRGAYEQYF
TRBV6-6	.	TRBJ2-2	CAIGTGVGTGELFF
TRBV20-1	.	TRBJ2-3	CSARVAGGGATDTQYF
TRBV6-2/TRBV6-3	many	TRBJ2-2	CASSYGSHTGELFF
TRBV20-1	many	TRBJ1-5	CSASPGTGAQPQHF
TRBV11-2	.	TRBJ2-2	CASSPNPTDTGELFF
TRBV30	few	TRBJ1-2	CAWFGRDRSFGYTF
TRBV19	.	TRBJ2-2	CASSSTGNPGELFF
TRBV27	few	TRBJ1-2	CASSLSEDRSKGYTF
TRBV7-9	.	TRBJ2-2	CASSLTRLASTGELFF
TRBV7-8	many	TRBJ2-2	CASSLGGRGTGELFF
TRBV7-9	.	TRBJ2-7	CASSLANSGSYEQYF
TRBV5-1	.	TRBJ2-4	CASSSGTEIAKNIQYF
TRBV18	.	TRBJ2-3	CASSPPGLPTDTQYF
TRBV15	.	TRBJ2-5	CATSRDLMETQYF
TRBV4-1	.	TRBJ2-7	CASRLIGTGGYEQYF
TRBV27	many	TRBJ2-3	CASSLRGRATDTQYF
TRBV7-9	many	TRBJ2-7	CASSKAGNPQQYF
TRBV28	.	TRBJ2-1	CASSFLRTSHEQFF
TRBV6-2/TRBV6-3	many	TRBJ1-3	CASSYSDEAPSGNTIYF
TRBV12-3/TRBV12-4	many	TRBJ2-2	CASSLNRAPTGELFF
TRBV6-5	few	TRBJ1-6	CASSYRESPLHF
TRBV12-3/TRBV12-4	.	TRBJ2-7	CASGKGYEQYF
TRBV12-3/TRBV12-4	few	TRBJ2-6	CASSSTELFGANVLTF
TRBV7-2	many	TRBJ2-7	CASSGDGSYEQYF
TRBV4-3	few	TRBJ2-7	CASSQDCESSYEQYF
TRBV21-1	.	TRBJ1-4	CASSKRGDSTLRNEKLFF
TRBV10-3	many	TRBJ2-1	CAMPGGAAYNEQFF
TRBV6-2/TRBV6-3	few	TRBJ2-7	CASSYSRLDEQYF
TRBV6-1	few	TRBJ2-4	CASSEAEGGNIQYF
TRBV28	.	TRBJ2-5	CAIQAQRTYQETQYF
TRBV7-2	.	TRBJ2-5	CASSIGGTQYF
TRBV5-6	.	TRBJ2-5	CASSLGGPGGETQYF
TRBV2	many	TRBJ2-7	CASEMSSYEQYF
TRBV7-2	.	TRBJ2-3	CASSPDPLTFLGRF
TRBV6-6	many	TRBJ2-5	CASTFGPETQYF
TRBV7-2	few	TRBJ2-7	CASSLSGTGYYEQYF